This T cell receptor (beta chain) originates from a study of CD8+ T cells in alopecia areata. Across the whole study: Severity scoring for treated patients was based on the percentage of affected scalp area. Study findings and constraints: Many expanded lesional clones persisted in scalp and blood during tofacitinib.

RNA, once extracted, was reverse transcribed into cDNA for use as the sequencing template. Libraries were prepared by immunoSEQ multiplex PCR; TCRdb keeps only in-frame clonotypes and omits some of them. The repertoire holds 170,000 or so clones, with about 60% as singletons. Details on this clone: Its antigen is unknown.

Regarding treatment: oral pan-JAK inhibitor, 5-10 mg twice daily. From alopecia areata patients, lesional scalp punch biopsies and peripheral blood were collected. Germline-derived CDR1 and CDR2 are PRHDT and FYEKMQ (reference sequence). The CDR3 runs to 16 residues. Trimming removed 5 bases at V and 0 bases at J, with 11 bases between. The specimen was CD8+ T cells sorted from blood, collected at week 24, from a patient treated with tofacitinib. The clonotype originates from a human donor with alopecia areata. This chain joins TRBV13 and TRBJ1-6, with D possibly matching TRBD1 (6 bases). DNA for the CDR3: TGTGCCAGCAGCAGGACAGAGAGCTCCTATAATTCACCCCTCCACTTT. It encodes CASSRTESSYNSPLHF.